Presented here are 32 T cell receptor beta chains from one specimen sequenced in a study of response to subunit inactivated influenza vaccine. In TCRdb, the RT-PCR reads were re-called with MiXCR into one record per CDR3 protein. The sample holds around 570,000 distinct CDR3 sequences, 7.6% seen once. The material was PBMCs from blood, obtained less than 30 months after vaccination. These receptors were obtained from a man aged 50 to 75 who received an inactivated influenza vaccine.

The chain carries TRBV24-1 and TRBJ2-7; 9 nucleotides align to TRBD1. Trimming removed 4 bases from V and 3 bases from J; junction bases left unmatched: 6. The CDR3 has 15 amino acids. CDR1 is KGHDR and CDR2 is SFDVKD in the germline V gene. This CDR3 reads CATSDPGTGIYEQYF. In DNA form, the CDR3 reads TGTGCCACCAGTGACCCCGGGACAGGGATCTACGAGCAGTACTTC.

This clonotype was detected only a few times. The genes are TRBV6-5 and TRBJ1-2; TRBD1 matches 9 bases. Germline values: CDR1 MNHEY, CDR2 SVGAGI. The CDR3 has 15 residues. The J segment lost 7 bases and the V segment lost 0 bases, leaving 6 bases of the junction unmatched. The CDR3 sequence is CASSYSGTGRFGYTF. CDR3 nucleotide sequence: TGTGCCAGCAGTTACTCGGGGACAGGGAGATTTGGCTACACCTTC.

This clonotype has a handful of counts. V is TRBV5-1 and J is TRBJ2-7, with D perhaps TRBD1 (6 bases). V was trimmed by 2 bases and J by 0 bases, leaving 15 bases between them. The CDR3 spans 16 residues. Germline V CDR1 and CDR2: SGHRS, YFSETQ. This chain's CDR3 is CASSFAPGQSSYEQYF. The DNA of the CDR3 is TGCGCCAGCAGCTTCGCCCCCGGACAGAGCTCCTACGAGCAGTACTTC.

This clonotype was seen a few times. The CDR3 loop is CSAPGLAGYSTDTQYF. The CDR3, as DNA: TGCAGTGCCCCCGGGCTAGCGGGGTACAGCACAGATACGCAGTATTTT. This rearrangement joins TRBV20-1 to TRBJ2-3, with 9 bases aligning to TRBD2. Trimming cost V 6 bases and J 0 bases; bases outside gene matches: 10. Germline lookup yields CDR1 DFQATT and CDR2 SNEGSKA (reference sequence). This CDR3 spans 16 amino acids.

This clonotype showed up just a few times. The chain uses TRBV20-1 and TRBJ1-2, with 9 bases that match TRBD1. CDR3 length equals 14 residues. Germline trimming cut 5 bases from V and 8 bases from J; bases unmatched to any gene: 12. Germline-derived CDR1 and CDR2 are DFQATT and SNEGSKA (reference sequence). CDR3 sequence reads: CSAGLNRGQNGYTF. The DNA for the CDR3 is TGCAGTGCTGGACTAAACAGGGGGCAAAACGGCTACACCTTC.

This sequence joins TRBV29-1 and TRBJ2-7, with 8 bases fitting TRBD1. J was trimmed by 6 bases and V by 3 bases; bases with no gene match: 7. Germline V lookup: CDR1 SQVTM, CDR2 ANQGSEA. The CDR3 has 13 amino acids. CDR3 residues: CSVESRGLGEQYF. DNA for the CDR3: TGCAGCGTTGAGAGCAGGGGGCTTGGCGAGCAGTACTTC.

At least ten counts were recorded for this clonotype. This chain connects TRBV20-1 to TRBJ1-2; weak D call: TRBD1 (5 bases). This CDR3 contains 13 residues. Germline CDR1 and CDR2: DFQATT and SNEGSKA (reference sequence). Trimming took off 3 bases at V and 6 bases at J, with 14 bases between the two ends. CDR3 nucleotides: TGCAGTGCTAGCAACAGGAGAGGGAATGGCTACACCTTC. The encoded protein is CSASNRRGNGYTF.

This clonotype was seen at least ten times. The CDR3 DNA reads as TGCGCCAGCAGCCAAGAAGAGGGGAACACCGGGGAGCTGTTTTTT. Amino acid sequence: CASSQEEGNTGELFF. The rearrangement joins TRBV4-3 to TRBJ2-2; TRBD2 is a possible D gene (5 bases). The germline V and J ends were trimmed by 0 bases and 1 base, with 6 bases remaining between them. The CDR3 covers 15 residues. Germline CDR1 and CDR2: LGHNA and YSLEER.

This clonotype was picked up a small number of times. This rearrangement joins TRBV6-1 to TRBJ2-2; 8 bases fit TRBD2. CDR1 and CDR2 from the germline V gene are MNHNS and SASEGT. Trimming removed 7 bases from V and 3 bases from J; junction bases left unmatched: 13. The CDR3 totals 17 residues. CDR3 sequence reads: CASTPGEREWYTGELFF. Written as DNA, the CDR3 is TGTGCCAGCACCCCGGGGGAGCGGGAGTGGTACACCGGGGAGCTGTTTTTT.

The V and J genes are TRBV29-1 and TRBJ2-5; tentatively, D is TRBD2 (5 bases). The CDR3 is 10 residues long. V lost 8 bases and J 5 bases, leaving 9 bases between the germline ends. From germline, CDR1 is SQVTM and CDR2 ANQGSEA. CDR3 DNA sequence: TGCAGCTTCGCGGGTGAGACCCAGTACTTC. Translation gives CSFAGETQYF.

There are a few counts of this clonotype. CDR3 protein: CSAREVGSGGFEQYF. CDR3 in DNA: TGCAGTGCTAGAGAGGTTGGTAGCGGGGGCTTTGAGCAGTACTTC. The rearrangement links TRBV20-1 to TRBJ2-7; the match to TRBD2 covers 9 bases. The V segment lost 0 bases and the J segment 7 bases; nucleotides outside the gene matches: 10. Germline lookup yields CDR1 DFQATT and CDR2 SNEGSKA (reference sequence). The CDR3 runs 15 residues.

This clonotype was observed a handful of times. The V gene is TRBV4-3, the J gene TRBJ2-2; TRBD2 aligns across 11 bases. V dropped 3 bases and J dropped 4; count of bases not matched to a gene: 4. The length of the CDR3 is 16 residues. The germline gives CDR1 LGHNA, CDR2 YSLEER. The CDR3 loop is CASSQGLADSTGELFF. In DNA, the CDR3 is TGCGCCAGCAGCCAGGGACTAGCGGATAGCACCGGGGAGCTGTTTTTT.

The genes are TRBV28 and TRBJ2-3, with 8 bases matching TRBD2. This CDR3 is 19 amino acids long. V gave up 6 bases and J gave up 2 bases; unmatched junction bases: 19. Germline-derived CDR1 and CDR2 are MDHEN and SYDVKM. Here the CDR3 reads CASSRLSAGVSSFTDTQYF. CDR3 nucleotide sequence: TGTGCCAGCAGCCGCCTTTCAGCGGGGGTCTCTTCTTTCACAGATACGCAGTATTTT. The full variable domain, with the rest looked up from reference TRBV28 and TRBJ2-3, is DVKVTQSSRYLVKRTGEKVFLECVQDMDHENMFWYRQDPGLGLRLIYFSYDVKMKEKGDIPEGYSVSREKKERFSLILESASTNQTSMYLCASSRLSAGVSSFTDTQYFGPGTRLTVL.

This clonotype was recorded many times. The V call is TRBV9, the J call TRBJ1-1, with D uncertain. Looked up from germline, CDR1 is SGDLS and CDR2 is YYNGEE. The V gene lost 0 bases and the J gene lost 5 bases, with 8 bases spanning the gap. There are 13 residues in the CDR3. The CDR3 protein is CASSVVPRTEAFF. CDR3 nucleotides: TGTGCCAGCAGCGTAGTCCCCCGGACTGAAGCTTTCTTT.

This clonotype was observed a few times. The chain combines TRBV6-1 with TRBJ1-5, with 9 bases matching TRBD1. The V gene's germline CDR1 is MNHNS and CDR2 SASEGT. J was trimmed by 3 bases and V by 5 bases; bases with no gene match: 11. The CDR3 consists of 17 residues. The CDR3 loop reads CASSTGTGRIDNQPQHF. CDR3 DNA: TGTGCCAGCAGTACCGGGACAGGGCGTATTGACAATCAGCCCCAGCATTTT.

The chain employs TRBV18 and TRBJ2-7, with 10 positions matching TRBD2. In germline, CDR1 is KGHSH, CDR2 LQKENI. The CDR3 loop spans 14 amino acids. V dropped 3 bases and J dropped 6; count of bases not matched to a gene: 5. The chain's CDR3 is CASSPLAGEGEQYF. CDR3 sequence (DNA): TGTGCCAGCTCACCTCTAGCGGGAGAGGGCGAGCAGTACTTC.

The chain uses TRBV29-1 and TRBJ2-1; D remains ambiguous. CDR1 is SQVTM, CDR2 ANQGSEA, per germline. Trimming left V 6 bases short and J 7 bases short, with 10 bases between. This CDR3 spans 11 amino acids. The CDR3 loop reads CSVVNLNEQFF. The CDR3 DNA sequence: TGCAGCGTGGTAAATCTTAATGAGCAGTTCTTC.

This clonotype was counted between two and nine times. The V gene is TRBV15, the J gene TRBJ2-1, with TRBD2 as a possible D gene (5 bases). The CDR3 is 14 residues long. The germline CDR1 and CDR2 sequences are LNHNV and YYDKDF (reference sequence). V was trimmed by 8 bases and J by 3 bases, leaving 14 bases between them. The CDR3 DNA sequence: TGTGCCACCGGCGGCTCCCGGGGCTACAATGAGCAGTTCTTC. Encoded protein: CATGGSRGYNEQFF.

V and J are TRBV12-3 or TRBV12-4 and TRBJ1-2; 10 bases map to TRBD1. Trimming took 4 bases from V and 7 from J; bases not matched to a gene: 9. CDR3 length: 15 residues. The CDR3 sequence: CASSSTGQGFGGYTF. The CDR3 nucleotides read TGTGCCAGCAGTTCAACGGGACAGGGGTTTGGTGGCTACACCTTC.

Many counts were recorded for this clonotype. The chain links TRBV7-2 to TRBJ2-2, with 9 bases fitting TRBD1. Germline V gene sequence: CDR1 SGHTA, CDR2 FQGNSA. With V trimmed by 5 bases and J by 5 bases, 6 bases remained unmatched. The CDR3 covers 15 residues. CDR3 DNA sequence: TGTGCCAGCAGCCCAGGACAGGGGAGAACCGGGGAGCTGTTTTTT. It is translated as CASSPGQGRTGELFF.

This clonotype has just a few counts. The CDR3 coding sequence is TGTGCCAGCAGCTCCGGACTCTCTGGGGCCAACGTCCTGACTTTC. It yields the protein CASSSGLSGANVLTF. The chain has TRBV5-6 and TRBJ2-6, with D possibly matching TRBD2 (5 bases). This CDR3 has 15 residues. The germline V gene has CDR1 SGHDT and CDR2 YYEEEE. V was shortened by 3 bases and J by 0 bases, with 7 bases between the two germline ends.

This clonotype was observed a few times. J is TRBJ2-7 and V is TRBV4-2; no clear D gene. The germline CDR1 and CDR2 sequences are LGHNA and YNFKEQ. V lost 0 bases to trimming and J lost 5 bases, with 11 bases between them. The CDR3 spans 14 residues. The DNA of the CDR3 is TGTGCCAGCAGCCAAGATCCTGTCAGTAACGAGCAGTACTTC. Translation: CASSQDPVSNEQYF.

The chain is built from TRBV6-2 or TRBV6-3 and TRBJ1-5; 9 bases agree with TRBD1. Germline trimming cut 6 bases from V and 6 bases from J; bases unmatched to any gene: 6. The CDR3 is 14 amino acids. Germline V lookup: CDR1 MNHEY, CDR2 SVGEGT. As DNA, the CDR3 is TGTGCCAGCAGGGCGGGACAGGGAAGTCAGCCCCAGCATTTT. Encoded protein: CASRAGQGSQPQHF.

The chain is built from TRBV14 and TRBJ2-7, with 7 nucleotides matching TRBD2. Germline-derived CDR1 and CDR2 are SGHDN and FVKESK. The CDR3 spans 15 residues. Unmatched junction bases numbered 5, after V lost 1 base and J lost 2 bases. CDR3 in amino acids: CASSQVPSGPYEQYF. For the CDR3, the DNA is TGTGCCAGCAGCCAAGTTCCTAGCGGCCCCTACGAGCAGTACTTC.

As DNA, the CDR3 is TGCGCCAGCAGTGAGATTTATCGAACCGGGGAGCTGTTTTTT. It yields the protein CASSEIYRTGELFF. The V gene is TRBV10-2, the J gene TRBJ2-2; no clear D. V gave up 2 bases and J gave up 5 bases, with 9 bases separating them. Germline CDR1 reads WSHSY; CDR2 reads SAAADI. This CDR3 comprises 14 residues.

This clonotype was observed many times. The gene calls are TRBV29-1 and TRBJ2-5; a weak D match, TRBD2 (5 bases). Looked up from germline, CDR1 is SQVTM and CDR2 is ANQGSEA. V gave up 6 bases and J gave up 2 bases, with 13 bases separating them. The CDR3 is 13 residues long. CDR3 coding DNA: TGCAGCGTGGGAACGACGGGGCAAGAGACCCAGTACTTC. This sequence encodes CSVGTTGQETQYF.

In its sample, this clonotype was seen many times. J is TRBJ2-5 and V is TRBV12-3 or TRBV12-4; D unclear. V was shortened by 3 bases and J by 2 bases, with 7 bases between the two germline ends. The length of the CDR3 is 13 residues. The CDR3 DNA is TGTGCCAGCAGTTTTGAGCAGCAAGAGACCCAGTACTTC. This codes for CASSFEQQETQYF.

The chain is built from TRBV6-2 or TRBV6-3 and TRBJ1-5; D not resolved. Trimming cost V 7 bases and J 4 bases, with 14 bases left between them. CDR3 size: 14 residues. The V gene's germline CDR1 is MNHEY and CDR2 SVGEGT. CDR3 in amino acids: CASTEWLGNQPQHF. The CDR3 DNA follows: TGTGCCAGCACCGAATGGCTAGGAAATCAGCCCCAGCATTTT.

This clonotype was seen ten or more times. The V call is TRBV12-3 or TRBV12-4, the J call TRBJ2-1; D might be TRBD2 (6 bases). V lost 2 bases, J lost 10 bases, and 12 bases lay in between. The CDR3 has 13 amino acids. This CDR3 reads CASSLIDSGEQFF. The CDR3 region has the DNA TGTGCCAGCAGTTTAATTGACAGCGGGGAGCAGTTCTTC.

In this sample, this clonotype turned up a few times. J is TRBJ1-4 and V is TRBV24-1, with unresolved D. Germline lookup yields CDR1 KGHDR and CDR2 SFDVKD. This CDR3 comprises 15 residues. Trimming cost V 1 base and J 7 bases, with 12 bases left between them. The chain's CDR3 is CATSDFKAGSEKLFF. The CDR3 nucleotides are TGTGCCACCAGTGATTTTAAGGCGGGGAGTGAAAAACTGTTTTTT.

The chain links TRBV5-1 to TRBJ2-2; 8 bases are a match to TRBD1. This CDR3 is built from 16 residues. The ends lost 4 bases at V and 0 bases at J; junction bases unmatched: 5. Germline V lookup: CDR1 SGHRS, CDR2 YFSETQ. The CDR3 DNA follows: TGCGCCAGCAGCCAACAGGGGGTGGCGAACACCGGGGAGCTGTTTTTT. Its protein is CASSQQGVANTGELFF. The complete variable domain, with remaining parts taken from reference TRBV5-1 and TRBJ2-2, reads KAGVTQTPRYLIKTRGQQVTLSCSPISGHRSVSWYQQTPGQGLQFLFEYFSETQRNKGNFPGRFSGRQFSNSRSEMNVSTLELGDSALYLCASSQQGVANTGELFFGEGSRLTVL.

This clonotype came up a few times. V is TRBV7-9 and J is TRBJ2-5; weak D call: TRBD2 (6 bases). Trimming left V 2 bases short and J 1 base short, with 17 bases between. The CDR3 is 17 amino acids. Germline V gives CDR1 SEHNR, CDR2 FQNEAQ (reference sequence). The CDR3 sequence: CASSLRSSALLQETQYF. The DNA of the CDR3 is TGTGCCAGCAGCTTAAGATCTAGCGCCTTACTCCAAGAGACCCAGTACTTC. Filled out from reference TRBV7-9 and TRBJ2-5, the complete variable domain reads DTGVSQNPRHKITKRGQNVTFRCDPISEHNRLYWYRQTLGQGPEFLTYFQNEAQLEKSRLLSDRFSAERPKGSFSTLEIQRTEQGDSAMYLCASSLRSSALLQETQYFGPGTRLLVL.